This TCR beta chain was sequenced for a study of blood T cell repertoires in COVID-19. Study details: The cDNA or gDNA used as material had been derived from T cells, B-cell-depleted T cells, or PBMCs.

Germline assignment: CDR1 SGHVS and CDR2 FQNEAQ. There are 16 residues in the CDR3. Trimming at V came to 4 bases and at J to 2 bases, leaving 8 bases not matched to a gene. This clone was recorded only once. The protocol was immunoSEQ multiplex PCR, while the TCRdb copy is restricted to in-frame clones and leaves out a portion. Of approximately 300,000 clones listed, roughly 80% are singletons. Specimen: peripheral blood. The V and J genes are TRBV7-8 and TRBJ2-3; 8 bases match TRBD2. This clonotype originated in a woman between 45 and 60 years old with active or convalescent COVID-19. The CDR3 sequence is CASSSEAGVPTDTQYF. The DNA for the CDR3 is TGTGCCAGCAGCTCAGAAGCGGGAGTTCCCACAGATACGCAGTATTTT.